The rows below give T cell receptor beta chains drawn from one sample of a study of beta chain features in type 1 diabetes. Sequenced by immunoSEQ multiplex PCR; TCRdb stores in-frame clones only, minus some. The sample has over 650,000 clones, more than 13% seen once. The sample consisted of naive CD4+ T cells from blood. The receptors derive from a man between 18 and 35 years old with type 1 diabetes. Each CDR3 is given with its conserved first and last residue. The D gene is left open where the match is weak. Clone size is shown for a subset of rows, as once, few, many or a class of expanded clone.

size	D	V	length	J	DNA	CDR3
.	.	TRBV7-9	13	TRBJ2-1	TGTGCCAGCAGCCCATTACGGTTACATGAGCAGTTCTTC	CASSPLRLHEQFF
few	.	TRBV6-5	15	TRBJ1-5	TGTGCCAGCACCTCCCGGGCCCGGGGCAATCAGCCCCAGCATTTT	CASTSRARGNQPQHF
.	TRBD1	TRBV5-1	14	TRBJ1-1	TGCGCCAGCAGCCCAGACAGGGGGACCACTGAAGCTTTCTTT	CASSPDRGTTEAFF
few	TRBD1	TRBV30	14	TRBJ2-7	TGTGCCTGGAGAGCCAGGACAGGGTTCTACGAGCAGTACTTC	CAWRARTGFYEQYF
few	TRBD1	TRBV14	12	TRBJ1-2	TGTGCCAGCAGCGCGACAGGGCGCGGCTACACCTTC	CASSATGRGYTF
few	TRBD2	TRBV13	16	TRBJ2-2	TGTGCCAGCCTTACTAGCGGGGCCTCGTACACCGGGGAGCTGTTTTTT	CASLTSGASYTGELFF
few	TRBD1	TRBV28	14	TRBJ2-7	TGTGCCAGCAGAGGGACAGGGCAAGCCTACGAGCAGTACTTC	CASRGTGQAYEQYF
few	TRBD1	TRBV18	15	TRBJ2-3	TGTGCCAGCTCACTAACAGGGGGTGGCACAGATACGCAGTATTTT	CASSLTGGGTDTQYF
.	TRBD1	TRBV5-1	13	TRBJ2-1	TGCGCCAGCAGCTTGGGGACAGGGAATGAGCAGTTCTTC	CASSLGTGNEQFF
few	.	TRBV5-1	12	TRBJ2-2	TGCGCCAGCAGGGAGAACACCGGGGAGCTGTTTTTT	CASRENTGELFF
.	TRBD1	TRBV9	19	TRBJ1-4	TGTGCCAGCAGCCACCCACGAGCCCGCCGGACAGGGGGGCGTGAAAAACTGTTTTTT	CASSHPRARRTGGREKLFF
.	TRBD1	TRBV7-9	12	TRBJ1-6	TGTGCCAGCAGGGCGGGACAGGGCCCCTTGCACTTT	CASRAGQGPLHF
few	TRBD2	TRBV30	13	TRBJ2-7	TGTGCCTGGAGTGGCGGGAGGGCCCTCAAGCAGTACTTC	CAWSGGRALKQYF
few	.	TRBV1	17	TRBJ2-3	TGCACCAGCAGCCAAGATCCCGGGACTAGAGGCACAGATACGCAGTATTTT	CTSSQDPGTRGTDTQYF
few	.	TRBV6-6	15	TRBJ2-7	TGTGCCAGCAGTTACTACTCGGGCGGCTCCTACGAGCAGTACTTC	CASSYYSGGSYEQYF
.	.	TRBV29-1	13	TRBJ2-3	TGCAGCGTAACAGGAACTAGCACAGATACGCAGTATTTT	CSVTGTSTDTQYF
.	TRBD2	TRBV5-1	15	TRBJ2-5	TGCGCCAGCAGCCCCCGACTAGCGGATCAAGAGACCCAGTACTTC	CASSPRLADQETQYF
.	TRBD1	TRBV7-2	15	TRBJ2-7	TGTGCCAGCAGCTTAGAGGCAGGGGGCATCCACGAGCAGTACTTC	CASSLEAGGIHEQYF
few	.	TRBV4-2	14	TRBJ1-1	TGTGCCAGCAGCCAAGATACGGCGGCGGTAACGGCTTTCTTT	CASSQDTAAVTAFF
.	.	TRBV2	12	TRBJ2-7	TGTGCCACCTCACGGGGCTCCTACGAGCAGTACTTC	CATSRGSYEQYF
few	.	TRBV6-5	15	TRBJ1-2	TGTGCCAGCAGTTTCCGAACAGGTCTAGGCTCGGGCTACACCTTC	CASSFRTGLGSGYTF
.	.	TRBV30	15	TRBJ2-5	TGTGCCTGGAGTGTACGGGCTAGCTCGACAGGGACCCAGTACTTC	CAWSVRASSTGTQYF
.	.	TRBV7-9	11	TRBJ2-1	TGTGCCAGCAGCCCGTACAATGAGCAGTTCTTC	CASSPYNEQFF
.	.	TRBV9	19	TRBJ1-2	TGTGCCAGCAGCAACCACTTTCGGGGAGACGGTGAATATAACTATGGCTACACCTTC	CASSNHFRGDGEYNYGYTF
.	TRBD2	TRBV5-1	16	TRBJ2-2	TGCGCCAGCAGCTTCGGTCGGGTAGCGGGAACCGGGGAGCTGTTTTTT	CASSFGRVAGTGELFF
.	.	TRBV7-2	12	TRBJ1-2	TGTGCCAGCAGCTCTGAGGTCTATGGCTACACCTTC	CASSSEVYGYTF
few	.	TRBV2	12	TRBJ1-5	TGTGCCAGCTCGGCCCGGGAGCAGCCCCAGCATTTT	CASSAREQPQHF
.	.	TRBV11-2	15	TRBJ2-5	TGTGCCAGCAGCTTAGATCTTGGGGCCCAAGAGACCCAGTACTTC	CASSLDLGAQETQYF
.	TRBD2	TRBV5-4	17	TRBJ2-1	TGTGCCAGCAGCTCTAGCGGGAGCGGCGCGGCCTACAATGAGCAGTTCTTC	CASSSSGSGAAYNEQFF
few	TRBD1	TRBV18	13	TRBJ2-7	TGTGCCAGCTCACCCCAGACAGGGTCCGAGCAGTACTTC	CASSPQTGSEQYF
.	.	TRBV7-2	12	TRBJ2-3	TGTGCCAGCAGCTCCTACTTATCCCAGCAGTATTTT	CASSSYLSQQYF
few	.	TRBV5-4	16	TRBJ2-2	TGTGCCAGCAGCCTCCTGACTGCCCCGAACACCGGGGAGCTGTTTTTT	CASSLLTAPNTGELFF
.	TRBD1	TRBV28	19	TRBJ2-6	TGTGCCAGCAGTCTCCGGTCTGGACAGGCCCACTCTGGGGCCAACGTCCTGACTTTC	CASSLRSGQAHSGANVLTF
.	.	TRBV7-9	17	TRBJ1-6	TGTGCCAGCAGCTTAGCGACAGGCAGGATGAGTAATTCACCCCTCCACTTT	CASSLATGRMSNSPLHF
few	.	TRBV5-4	13	TRBJ2-7	TGTGCCAGCAGCTTTCCGACCTCCTACGAGCAGTACTTC	CASSFPTSYEQYF
few	TRBD2	TRBV5-1	17	TRBJ2-1	TGCGCCAGCAGCTTTGCACGTACTAGCGGCTCCTACAATGAGCAGTTCTTC	CASSFARTSGSYNEQFF
.	.	TRBV7-2	13	TRBJ1-5	TGTGCCAGCAGCTTACTGATTGGCCAGCCCCAGCATTTT	CASSLLIGQPQHF
few	.	TRBV30	11	TRBJ2-5	TGTGCGCTCACTACCGGGACGACCCAGTACTTC	CALTTGTTQYF
.	TRBD1	TRBV19	14	TRBJ2-7	TGTGCCAGTAGTACCGGGACAGCTAACTACGAGCAGTACTTC	CASSTGTANYEQYF
few	.	TRBV4-3	14	TRBJ1-2	TGCGCCAGCAGCCAAGCTGACAGGTCTAACGGCTACACCTTC	CASSQADRSNGYTF
few	TRBD1	TRBV6-5	15	TRBJ1-1	TGTGCCAGCAGGCCTGGACAGGGGGCTTACACTGAAGCTTTCTTT	CASRPGQGAYTEAFF
few	.	TRBV16	14	TRBJ1-1	TGTGCCAGCAGCCAATTGGGGGTAAACACTGAAGCTTTCTTT	CASSQLGVNTEAFF
.	TRBD1	TRBV7-2	15	TRBJ1-1	TGTGCCAGCAGCTTAGCGACAGGGCTGAACACTGAAGCTTTCTTT	CASSLATGLNTEAFF
.	.	TRBV7-9	14	TRBJ2-1	TGTGCCAGCAGCAGTAGCGGACCCTACAATGAGCAGTTCTTC	CASSSSGPYNEQFF
few	.	TRBV29-1	14	TRBJ2-7	TGCAGCGTTGAACCGGGACAACGCTCCTCCGAGCAGTACTTC	CSVEPGQRSSEQYF
few	.	TRBV25-1	14	TRBJ1-1	TGTGCCAGCAGCCTACTCTCGGGGAACACTGAAGCTTTCTTT	CASSLLSGNTEAFF
.	.	TRBV29-1	14	TRBJ2-1	TGCAGCGCCGGGTGGCGCTTTTCCTACAATGAGCAGTTCTTC	CSAGWRFSYNEQFF
.	TRBD1	TRBV29-1	13	TRBJ2-7	TGCAGCGTGGAGGGGACAGGGACCTACGAGCAGTACTTC	CSVEGTGTYEQYF
.	.	TRBV7-2	15	TRBJ1-2	TGTGCCAGCAGCTTAGATGCAGGGTACCGGCATGGCTACACCTTC	CASSLDAGYRHGYTF
few	.	TRBV28	12	TRBJ2-2	TGTGCCTCGGGGCGGGACACCGGGGAGCTGTTTTTT	CASGRDTGELFF
.	TRBD2	TRBV18	16	TRBJ2-5	TGTGCCAGCTCACCACTGACTAGCGGGGGTTCGGAGACCCAGTACTTC	CASSPLTSGGSETQYF
.	.	TRBV4-3	13	TRBJ1-1	TGCGCCAGCAGCCCGACAGGGAACACTGAAGCTTTCTTT	CASSPTGNTEAFF